This T cell receptor (beta chain) originates from a study of blood T cell repertoires in COVID-19. As for the study in general: The United States, Italy and Spain were the sources of the acute and convalescent COVID-19 samples. From T cells, B-cell-depleted T cells, or PBMCs came the material, which was cDNA or gDNA.

Per the germline V gene, CDR1 is SNHLY and CDR2 is FYNNEI. Trimming cost V 6 bases and J 0 bases, with 14 bases left between them. This CDR3 has 16 residues. Profiling relied on immunoSEQ multiplex PCR, and the TCRdb table lists in-frame clones only, not all of them. Of a few hundred thousand clones listed, roughly 87% were seen once; the top ten hold approximately 9%. Those who participated ranged in age from about 18 to 89 years and resided in about two dozen US areas. Symptom resolution, clearance, or two negative PCRs marked the recovered donors of Cohort 3. Sequencing used PBMCs or T cells enriched from blood (not recorded which). This chain links TRBV2 with TRBJ1-4; D may be TRBD1 (6 bases). This sequence originates from a woman under 30 who had recovered from COVID-19. The DNA of the CDR3 is TGTGCCAGCAGCCAAAGGGACACTGCAACTAATGAAAAACTGTTTTTT. It specifies CASSQRDTATNEKLFF.